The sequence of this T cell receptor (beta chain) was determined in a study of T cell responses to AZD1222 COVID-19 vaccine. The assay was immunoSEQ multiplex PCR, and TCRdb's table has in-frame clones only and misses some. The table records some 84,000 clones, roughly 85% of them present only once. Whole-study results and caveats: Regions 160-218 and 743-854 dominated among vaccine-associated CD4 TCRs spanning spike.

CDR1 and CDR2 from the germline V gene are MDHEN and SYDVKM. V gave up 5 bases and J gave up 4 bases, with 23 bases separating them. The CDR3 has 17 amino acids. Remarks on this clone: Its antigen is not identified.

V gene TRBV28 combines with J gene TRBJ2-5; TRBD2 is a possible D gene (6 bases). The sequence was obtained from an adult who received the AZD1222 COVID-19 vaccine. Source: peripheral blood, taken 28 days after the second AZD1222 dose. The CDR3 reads CASSPLTGSGRAETQYF. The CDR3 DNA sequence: TGTGCCAGCAGTCCCCTAACGGGGAGCGGGCGGGCAGAGACCCAGTACTTC.